What follows describes a single T cell receptor (beta chain). Its antigen is not identified. A junction end diverges from the germline sequence, so it may reflect a read error. The source of the sample is a study of cytomegalovirus exposure and HLA in healthy donors. Overall study results and limits: Reportedly, cytomegalovirus status was diagnosed with high sensitivity and specificity. It was confirmed in vitro that three of the CMV-associated chains were specific for CMV antigens. The study recorded over 150 TCR beta chains that were cytomegalovirus-associated.

Here immunoSEQ multiplex PCR was the method, and the copy in TCRdb shows in-frame clones only, minus some. This table holds about 160,000 clones, about 96% found once. The CDR3 runs to 15 residues. Per germline, CDR1 SSHAT and CDR2 FNYEAQ (reference sequence). This TCR was sampled from a woman between 18 and 29 years old in good health and CMV-seronegative. The sequenced sample was PBMCs. The chain couples TRBV7-7 to TRBJ2-7; D might be TRBD1 (6 bases). DNA of the CDR3: TGTGCTAGCAGCTTAGGTGTGGGGACAAGGTACGAGCAGTACTTC. Its protein is CASSLGVGTRYEQYF.